One and the same sample provided the 30 T cell receptor beta chains below, sequenced in a study of regulatory and conventional T cells in RAG deficiency. Method: immunoSEQ multiplex PCR; TCRdb's copy keeps in-frame clones and lacks some. The sample gives 40,000 to 55,000 clones, around 90% of which show up once; 0.51% is in the top ten. Blood CD4+ CD25-low CD127-high conventional T cells supplied the genomic DNA template. This sample also belongs to another study, concerning regulatory T cells. Per that study: Primers: 52 TRBV forward and 13 TRBJ reverse.

Sequenced sample: CD4+ effector T cells sorted from blood. These receptors were taken from a human donor in good health.

The V call is TRBV19, the J call TRBJ1-5, with D possibly matching TRBD1 (5 bases). The CDR3 is made up of 15 amino acids. Per the germline V gene, CDR1 is LNHDA and CDR2 is SQIVND (reference sequence). V shed 1 base and J shed 5 bases, with 12 bases lying between them. The CDR3 DNA sequence: TGTGCCAGTAGTATAGGCATGACAGAATATCAGCCCCAGCATTTT. This gives the protein CASSIGMTEYQPQHF.

This chain joins TRBV2 and TRBJ2-2; TRBD2 is a possible D gene (6 bases). The CDR3 spans 14 residues. Germline values: CDR1 SNHLY, CDR2 FYNNEI. The V gene lost 6 bases and the J gene lost 6 bases, with 14 bases spanning the gap. In DNA form, the CDR3 reads TGTGCCAGCAGCTCCACGGGGGAGGCCGGGGAGCTGTTTTTT. It codes for CASSSTGEAGELFF.

This chain links TRBV18 with TRBJ1-5; the match to TRBD1 covers 11 bases. Germline CDR1 KGHSH, CDR2 LQKENI. The CDR3 sequence is 17 residues long. J was trimmed by 2 bases and V by 4 bases; bases with no gene match: 7. CDR3 protein: CASSRGTGGRGNQPQHF. In DNA form, the CDR3 reads TGTGCCAGCTCACGAGGGACAGGGGGACGGGGCAATCAGCCCCAGCATTTT. Together with reference TRBV18 and TRBJ1-5, the CDR3 gives the full variable domain: NAGVMQNPRHLVRRRGQEARLRCSPMKGHSHVYWYRQLPEEGLKFMVYLQKENIIDESGMPKERFSAEFPKEGPSILRIQQVVRGDSAAYFCASSRGTGGRGNQPQHFGDGTRLSIL.

The chain is built from TRBV9 and TRBJ2-5; 9 bases map to TRBD2. The germline V gene encodes CDR1 SGDLS and CDR2 YYNGEE. The CDR3 is 15 amino acids. Trimming at V came to 0 bases and at J to 5 bases, leaving 5 bases not matched to a gene. The CDR3: CASSVGGGARETQYF. The DNA for the CDR3 is TGTGCCAGCAGCGTAGGCGGGGGGGCCAGGGAGACCCAGTACTTC.

This chain joins TRBV6-6 and TRBJ2-2; weak D call: TRBD1 (5 bases). CDR1 and CDR2 from the germline V gene are MNHNY and SVGAGI (reference sequence). Trimming shortened V by 0 bases and J by 6 bases, and 11 bases separated the two germline ends. The length of the CDR3 is 15 residues. The CDR3: CASSYSVKGSGELFF. The CDR3 nucleotides are TGTGCCAGCAGTTACTCTGTGAAGGGGTCCGGGGAGCTGTTTTTT.

The chain's CDR3 is CASSVEGGAGTEAFF. The CDR3 DNA reads as TGTGCCAGCAGCGTAGAGGGGGGCGCGGGCACTGAAGCTTTCTTT. The genes are TRBV9 and TRBJ1-1; possibly TRBD1 for D (6 bases). This CDR3 comprises 15 residues. The germline gives CDR1 SGDLS, CDR2 YYNGEE. Deletions cut 0 bases from V and 4 bases from J, with 13 bases between.

This sequence joins TRBV2 and TRBJ1-5; D perhaps matches TRBD1 (5 bases). Germline V CDR1 and CDR2: SNHLY, FYNNEI. The CDR3 has 14 amino acids. Trimming removed 4 bases at V and 0 bases at J, with 7 bases between. The CDR3 loop reads CASSGGDSNQPQHF. Here the CDR3 DNA reads TGTGCCAGCAGTGGAGGGGATAGCAATCAGCCCCAGCATTTT.

This sequence joins TRBV6-1 and TRBJ2-1; 7 nucleotides align to TRBD2. With 2 bases clipped from V and 2 bases from J, the junction kept 6 bases outside the gene matches. There are 16 residues in the CDR3. The germline CDR1 and CDR2 sequences are MNHNS and SASEGT. CDR3 bases: TGTGCCAGCAGTGAAAGAGGCAGCGGGACCTACAATGAGCAGTTCTTC. Encoded protein: CASSERGSGTYNEQFF.

J is TRBJ1-5 and V is TRBV2; 8 bases map to TRBD1. This CDR3 is built from 15 residues. CDR1 and CDR2 from the germline V gene are SNHLY and FYNNEI. Losses at the gene ends were 8 bases for V and 3 bases for J; bases not matched to a gene: 9. The CDR3 DNA follows: TGTGCCAGCGGGCGGCAGGGGGCCGCCAATCAGCCCCAGCATTTT. Amino acid sequence: CASGRQGAANQPQHF.

V gene TRBV23-1 combines with J gene TRBJ2-5; 8 bases match TRBD2. TRBV23-1 qualifies as an ORF whose function is uncertain. The CDR3 is 15 amino acids. V lost 6 bases to trimming and J lost 2 bases; unmatched junction nucleotides: 8. The CDR3 DNA reads as TGCGCCAGCAGGACGAAGCGGGAGCCTCAAGAGACCCAGTACTTC. Translation: CASRTKREPQETQYF.

J is TRBJ2-1 and V is TRBV28; 16 bases are a match to TRBD2. The CDR3 totals 17 residues. From germline, CDR1 is MDHEN and CDR2 SYDVKM. With 4 bases clipped from V and 9 bases from J, the junction kept 9 bases outside the gene matches. In DNA, the CDR3 is TGTGCCAGCAGTTCTAAGGGACTAGCGGGAGGGCTGGGTGAGCAGTTCTTC. Its protein is CASSSKGLAGGLGEQFF.

This chain links TRBV28 with TRBJ1-1; no firm D call. Trimming cost V 2 bases and J 4 bases, with 14 bases left between them. Germline lookup yields CDR1 MDHEN and CDR2 SYDVKM. The CDR3 sequence is 15 residues long. The CDR3 spells CASSLAAGGSTEAFF. CDR3 bases: TGTGCCAGCAGTTTAGCGGCGGGCGGTAGCACTGAAGCTTTCTTT. Full variable domain (remainder filled in from reference TRBV28 and TRBJ1-1): DVKVTQSSRYLVKRTGEKVFLECVQDMDHENMFWYRQDPGLGLRLIYFSYDVKMKEKGDIPEGYSVSREKKERFSLILESASTNQTSMYLCASSLAAGGSTEAFFGQGTRLTVV.

This clone was counted a single time. The rearrangement joins TRBV6-5 to TRBJ1-1; unclear D gene. V was shortened by 5 bases and J by 3 bases, with 10 bases between the two germline ends. Per the germline V gene, CDR1 is MNHEY and CDR2 is SVGAGI. This CDR3 has 13 amino acids. CDR3 sequence (DNA): TGTGCCAGCAGTCACAACGGGGACACTGAAGCTTTCTTT. This gives the protein CASSHNGDTEAFF.

The chain employs TRBV6-5 and TRBJ2-1; 8 bases agree with TRBD2. CDR1 MNHEY and CDR2 SVGAGI come from the germline V gene. The CDR3 sequence is 15 residues long. With V trimmed by 7 bases and J by 7 bases, 12 bases remained unmatched. The CDR3 reads CASTKLAAPVNEQFF. In DNA, the CDR3 is TGTGCCAGCACGAAACTAGCGGCCCCAGTGAATGAGCAGTTCTTC.

About this clone itself: The junction does not match germline at one end; this may be a read error. The V and J genes are TRBV7-9 and TRBJ1-1; the D is unclear. The germline V gene encodes CDR1 SEHNR and CDR2 FQNEAQ (reference sequence). The CDR3 sequence is 13 residues long. In DNA form, the CDR3 reads TGTGCCAGCAGCTTATACGCCGGGCCCTTCCCTCACTTT. Its translation: CASSLYAGPFPHF.

The chain combines TRBV27 with TRBJ1-3; TRBD1 matches at 7 bases. V shed 6 bases, J shed 3 bases, and the junction held 8 bases outside the gene matches. The CDR3 covers 15 residues. CDR1 is MNHEY and CDR2 is SMNVEV in the germline V gene (reference sequence). CDR3 coding DNA: TGTGCCAGCAGATCCCTAGACAGGGTTGGAAACACCATATATTTT. Its translation: CASRSLDRVGNTIYF.

This rearrangement joins TRBV10-1 to TRBJ2-3, with TRBD1 matching 8 bases. Germline CDR1 and CDR2: WNHNN and SYGVQD (reference sequence). With 9 bases clipped from V and 1 base from J, the junction kept 9 bases outside the gene matches. This CDR3 has 15 amino acids. CDR3 amino acids: CASALDRARTDTQYF. The CDR3 DNA follows: TGCGCCAGTGCCTTGGACAGGGCTCGCACAGATACGCAGTATTTT.

This clone occurred a few times. The chain uses TRBV19 and TRBJ1-2; TRBD1 matches 7 bases. This CDR3 spans 15 amino acids. The trim removed 4 bases at V and 7 bases at J, leaving 12 bases unmatched. Germline V lookup: CDR1 LNHDA, CDR2 SQIVND (reference sequence). CDR3 coding DNA: TGTGCCAGTAGTACCCTGACAGGGACGGAAGTTGGCTACACCTTC. Translated: CASSTLTGTEVGYTF. Based on the CDR3 plus reference TRBV19 and TRBJ1-2, the full variable domain is DGGITQSPKYLFRKEGQNVTLSCEQNLNHDAMYWYRQDPGQGLRLIYYSQIVNDFQKGDIAEGYSVSREKKESFPLTVTSAQKNPTAFYLCASSTLTGTEVGYTFGSGTRLTVV.

Points on this clone: A junction boundary mismatches the germline segment, possibly from a read error. The genes are TRBV29-1 and TRBJ1-1; D is perhaps TRBD1 (5 bases). This CDR3 spans 14 amino acids. The germline CDR1 and CDR2 sequences are SQVTM and ANQGSEA. The CDR3 DNA is TGCAGCGTTGAAGTCAAGGGGAAAGACACTAAAGCTTTCTTT. It is translated as CSVEVKGKDTKAFF.

The V and J genes are TRBV6-1 and TRBJ2-5; tentative D call: TRBD2 (5 bases). The J call may be faulty, since TRBJ2-7 better matches the DNA end. Per germline, CDR1 MNHNS and CDR2 SASEGT. The CDR3 has 13 residues. CDR3 protein: CASSTHRGYEQYF. CDR3 coding DNA: TGTGCCAGCAGTACCCACCGGGGCTACGAGCAGTACTTC.

The chain has TRBV5-1 and TRBJ1-3, with D unclear. CDR1 SGHRS and CDR2 YFSETQ come from the germline V gene. The V end was cut by 0 bases, the J end by 0 bases, with 7 bases between. The CDR3 extends over 15 amino acids. The CDR3 DNA follows: TGCGCCAGCAGCTTGGCGATGAGCTCTGGAAACACCATATATTTT. Encoded protein: CASSLAMSSGNTIYF.

This chain links TRBV19 with TRBJ1-5, with D tentatively TRBD1 (5 bases). CDR3 size: 17 residues. Trimming stripped 3 bases from V and 5 bases from J, with 20 bases between. Germline V lookup: CDR1 LNHDA, CDR2 SQIVND (reference sequence). CDR3 in DNA: TGTGCCAGTAGTATGACGCGGTGGGGGACTGTCTATCAGCCCCAGCATTTT. It is translated as CASSMTRWGTVYQPQHF.

The chain links TRBV11-2 to TRBJ2-7, with 9 bases fitting TRBD1. The CDR3 loop spans 14 amino acids. V was clipped by 1 base and J by 7 bases; unmatched bases: 5. The germline V gene has CDR1 SGHAT and CDR2 FQNNGV. CDR3 bases: TGTGCCAGCAGCTTAGCGGGACAGGGTTGGGAGCAGTACTTC. Protein: CASSLAGQGWEQYF.

The chain has TRBV6-1 and TRBJ1-4; D is uncertain. Trimming cost V 6 bases and J 4 bases, with 9 bases left between them. CDR3 size: 13 residues. The germline V gene has CDR1 MNHNS and CDR2 SASEGT. CDR3 sequence: CASRAVNNEKLFF. The CDR3 nucleotides read TGTGCCAGCAGGGCAGTTAATAATGAAAAACTGTTTTTT.

V and J are TRBV6-1 and TRBJ2-1, with D hard to call. Trimming cost V 6 bases and J 6 bases, with 15 bases left between them. This CDR3 is built from 14 residues. Germline CDR1 and CDR2: MNHNS and SASEGT. The CDR3 DNA follows: TGTGCCAGCAGACAAACCGGGCCCCCCAATGAGCAGTTCTTC. It yields the protein CASRQTGPPNEQFF.

V usage is TRBV5-1 and J usage is TRBJ2-2, with 9 positions matching TRBD1. CDR3 length equals 18 residues. Trimming removed 3 bases from V and 6 bases from J; junction bases left unmatched: 15. Germline lookup yields CDR1 SGHRS and CDR2 YFSETQ. CDR3 loop: CASSSTNLGTGSSGELFF. The CDR3 region has the DNA TGCGCCAGCAGCTCAACAAACCTCGGGACAGGGAGTTCCGGGGAGCTGTTTTTT.

The genes are TRBV19 and TRBJ1-5; D gene ambiguous. Trimming stripped 7 bases from V and 1 base from J, with 14 bases between. The CDR3 totals 15 residues. CDR1 is LNHDA, CDR2 SQIVND, per germline (reference sequence). The CDR3 spells CASKAETRSNQPQHF. CDR3 bases: TGTGCCAGTAAGGCCGAGACCAGGAGCAATCAGCCCCAGCATTTT.

The genes are TRBV7-2 and TRBJ1-1; D perhaps matches TRBD1 (6 bases). Germline V CDR1 and CDR2: SGHTA, FQGNSA. With 1 base removed from V and 6 bases from J, the gap between germline ends came to 9 bases. This CDR3 is built from 13 residues. The CDR3 loop reads CASSLGGGPEAFF. CDR3 DNA: TGTGCCAGCAGCTTAGGGGGGGGCCCTGAAGCTTTCTTT.

With regard to this clone: Other DNA sequences in the same sample also yield this CDR3. V and J are TRBV6-5 and TRBJ2-7; TRBD1 aligns across 7 bases. Trimming at V came to 7 bases and at J to 4 bases, leaving 13 bases not matched to a gene. CDR3 length: 15 residues. The germline V gene has CDR1 MNHEY and CDR2 SVGAGI. The CDR3 DNA sequence: TGTGCCAGCACTATGAGGACAGGTGGGGTTTACGAGCAGTACTTC. Translating gives CASTMRTGGVYEQYF.

The chain couples TRBV28 to TRBJ1-2; 9 nucleotides align to TRBD1. CDR1 and CDR2 from the germline V gene are MDHEN and SYDVKM. J lost 12 bases, V lost 3 bases, and 8 bases had no gene match. The CDR3 runs 13 residues. In DNA, the CDR3 is TGTGCCAGCAGTTTCTCCCGCGGGACAGGGAACACCTTC. Its translation: CASSFSRGTGNTF.